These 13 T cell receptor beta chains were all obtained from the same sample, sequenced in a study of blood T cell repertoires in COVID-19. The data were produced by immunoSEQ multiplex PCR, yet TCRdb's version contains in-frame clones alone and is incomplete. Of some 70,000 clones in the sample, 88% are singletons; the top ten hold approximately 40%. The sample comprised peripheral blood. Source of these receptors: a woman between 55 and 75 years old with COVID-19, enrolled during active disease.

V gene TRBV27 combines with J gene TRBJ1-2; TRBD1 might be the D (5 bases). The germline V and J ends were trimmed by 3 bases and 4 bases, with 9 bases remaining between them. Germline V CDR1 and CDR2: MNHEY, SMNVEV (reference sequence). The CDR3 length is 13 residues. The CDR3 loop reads CASSFGGGYGYTF. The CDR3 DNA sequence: TGTGCCAGCAGTTTCGGGGGGGGCTATGGCTACACCTTC.

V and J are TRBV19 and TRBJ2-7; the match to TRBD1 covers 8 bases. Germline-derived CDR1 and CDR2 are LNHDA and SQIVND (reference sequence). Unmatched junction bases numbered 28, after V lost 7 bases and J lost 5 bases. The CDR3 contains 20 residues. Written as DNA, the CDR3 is TGTGCCAGTACCCCAGCGGCGGGACAGGTCGGTTTCTCCCTTGCTGACGAGCAGTACTTC. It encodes CASTPAAGQVGFSLADEQYF.

The CDR3 region is CASSQQGANVLTF. CDR3 DNA sequence: TGTGCCAGCAGCCAACAGGGGGCCAACGTCCTGACTTTC. This chain joins TRBV3-1 (or the pseudogene TRBV3-2) and TRBJ2-6; D uncertain. V shed 2 bases and J shed 4 bases, with 3 bases lying between them. Germline CDR1 reads LGHDT; CDR2 reads YNNKEL (reference sequence). The length of the CDR3 is 13 residues.

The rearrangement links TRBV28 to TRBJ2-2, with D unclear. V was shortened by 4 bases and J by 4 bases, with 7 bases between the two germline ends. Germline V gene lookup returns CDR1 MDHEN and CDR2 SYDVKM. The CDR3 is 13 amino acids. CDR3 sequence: CASSWLGTGELFF. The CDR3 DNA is TGTGCCAGCAGTTGGCTTGGCACCGGGGAGCTGTTTTTT.

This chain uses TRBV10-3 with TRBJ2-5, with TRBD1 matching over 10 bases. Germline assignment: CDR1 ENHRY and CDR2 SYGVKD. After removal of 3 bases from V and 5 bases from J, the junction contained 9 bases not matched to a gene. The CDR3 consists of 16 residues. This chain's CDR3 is CAISDTGTGASETQYF. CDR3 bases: TGTGCCATCAGTGACACCGGGACAGGGGCTTCGGAGACCCAGTACTTC.

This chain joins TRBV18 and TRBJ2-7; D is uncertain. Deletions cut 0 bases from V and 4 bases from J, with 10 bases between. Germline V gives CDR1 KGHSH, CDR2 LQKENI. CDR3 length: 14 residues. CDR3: CASSPPAFRYEQYF. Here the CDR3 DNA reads TGTGCCAGCTCACCACCCGCATTTCGGTACGAGCAGTACTTC.

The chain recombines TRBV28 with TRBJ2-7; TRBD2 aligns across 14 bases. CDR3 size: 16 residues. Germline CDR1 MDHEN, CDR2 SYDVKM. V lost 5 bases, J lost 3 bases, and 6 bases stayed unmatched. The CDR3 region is CASSPRTSGRHYEQYF. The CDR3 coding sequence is TGTGCCAGCAGTCCTCGGACTAGCGGGAGGCACTACGAGCAGTACTTC.

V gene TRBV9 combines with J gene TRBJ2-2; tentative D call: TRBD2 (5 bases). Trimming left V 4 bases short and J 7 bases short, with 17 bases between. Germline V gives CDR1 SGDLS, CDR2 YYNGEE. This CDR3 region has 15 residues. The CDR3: CASSPFEGHYGELFF. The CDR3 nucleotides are TGTGCCAGCAGCCCCTTCGAGGGTCATTACGGGGAGCTGTTTTTT.

CDR3 loop: CASSVRRPPSRETQYF. The DNA for the CDR3 is TGTGCCAGCAGTGTGAGGCGGCCCCCGTCGAGGGAGACCCAGTACTTC. The genes are TRBV2 and TRBJ2-5; D not certain. Per germline, CDR1 SNHLY and CDR2 FYNNEI. CDR3 length equals 16 residues. V gave up 4 bases and J gave up 5 bases, with 20 bases separating them.

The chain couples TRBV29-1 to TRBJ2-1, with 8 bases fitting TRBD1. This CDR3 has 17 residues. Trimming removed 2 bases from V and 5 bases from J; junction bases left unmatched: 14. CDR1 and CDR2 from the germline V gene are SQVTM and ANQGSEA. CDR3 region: CSVEPDRVIGRNNEQFF. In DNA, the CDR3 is TGCAGCGTTGAACCGGACAGGGTCATTGGGCGGAACAATGAGCAGTTCTTC.

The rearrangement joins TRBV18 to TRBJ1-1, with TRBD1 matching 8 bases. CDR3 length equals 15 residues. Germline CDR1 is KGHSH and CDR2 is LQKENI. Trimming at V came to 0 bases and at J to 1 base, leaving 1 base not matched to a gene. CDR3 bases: TGTGCCAGCTCACCACCTGGGACAGGGAACACTGAAGCTTTCTTT. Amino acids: CASSPPGTGNTEAFF.

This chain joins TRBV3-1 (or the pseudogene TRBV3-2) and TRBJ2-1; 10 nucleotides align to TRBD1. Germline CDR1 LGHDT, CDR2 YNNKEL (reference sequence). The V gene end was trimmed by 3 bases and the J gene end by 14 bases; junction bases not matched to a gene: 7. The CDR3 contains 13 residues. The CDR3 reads CASSQQAGTGEFF. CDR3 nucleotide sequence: TGTGCCAGCAGCCAGCAGGCCGGGACAGGGGAGTTCTTC.

The CDR3 DNA reads as TGTGCCAGCAGTTACTCGACAGGTTCCTGGGAGCAGTACTTC. Its translation is CASSYSTGSWEQYF. The chain links TRBV6-2 or TRBV6-3 to TRBJ2-7, with D possibly TRBD1 on 6 matching bases. Trimming cost V 0 bases and J 7 bases, with 13 bases left between them. CDR3 length: 14 amino acids. Germline V gene data show CDR1 as MNHEY and CDR2 as SVGEGT.